The rows below give T cell receptor beta chains drawn from one sample of a study of shared clonotypes between healthy human individuals. Repertoires were generated with immunoSEQ multiplex PCR, while TCRdb's copy carries only in-frame clones and drops some. Among 550,000 to 750,000 clones listed, about 95% were seen once. Sample: naive CD8+ T cells sorted from blood. The origin of the receptors is a young woman in good health. CDR3s include the opening cysteine and the closing phenylalanine or tryptophan. D genes are given only for firm matches. Clone size is not always given. Where it is, it says once, few, many or a class for expanded clones.

CDR3,DNA,size,J,V,D
CASRYGTSNTEAFF,TGTGCCAGCAGATATGGGACTTCAAACACTGAAGCTTTCTTT,-,TRBJ1-1,TRBV9,-
CASSWGAGNQPQHF,TGTGCCAGCAGTTGGGGCGCGGGCAATCAGCCCCAGCATTTT,-,TRBJ1-5,TRBV27,-
CASSVGDPRVNTQYF,TGTGCCAGCAGTGTGGGGGACCCCAGGGTGAATACGCAGTATTTT,once,TRBJ2-3,TRBV6-5,-
CASSFLGRSLEQYF,TGTGCCAGCAGTTTCCTCGGGCGGTCCCTCGAGCAGTACTTC,-,TRBJ2-7,TRBV28,-
CASSPLPGGGNTGELFF,TGTGCCAGCAGCCCCCTCCCCGGGGGGGGTAACACCGGGGAGCTGTTTTTT,-,TRBJ2-2,TRBV7-6,TRBD2
CASSLFGTGGEAFF,TGTGCCAGCAGTTTATTTGGGACAGGGGGTGAAGCTTTCTTT,-,TRBJ1-1,TRBV27,TRBD1
CASSHWREKLFF,TGTGCCAGCAGCCATTGGAGGGAAAAACTGTTTTTT,-,TRBJ1-4,TRBV14,-
CASSLTGTDTQYF,TGTGCCAGCAGCCTTACAGGGACAGATACGCAGTATTTT,-,TRBJ2-3,TRBV7-9,-
CASSLWSGANVLTF,TGTGCCAGCAGCTTGTGGTCTGGGGCCAACGTCCTGACTTTC,once,TRBJ2-6,TRBV7-8,-
CASSVGDVSYGYTF,TGTGCCAGCAGCGTCGGGGACGTTAGCTATGGCTACACCTTC,-,TRBJ1-2,TRBV9,-
CASSTLLSAGFTEAFF,TGTGCCAGCAGTACGCTACTCTCAGCGGGGTTCACTGAAGCTTTCTTT,-,TRBJ1-1,TRBV28,-
CASSVTVMNTEAFF,TGTGCCAGCAGTGTGACGGTAATGAACACTGAAGCTTTCTTT,-,TRBJ1-1,TRBV6-1,-
CASSPSGTTDTQYF,TGTGCCAGCAGCCCCAGCGGGACAACAGATACGCAGTATTTT,-,TRBJ2-3,TRBV5-5,-
CASSQGQGLEYF,TGCGCCAGCAGCCAAGGACAGGGGTTAGAATACTTC,-,TRBJ2-5,TRBV23-1,TRBD1
CASSLAAREWIGELFF,TGTGCCAGCAGCCTAGCCGCGCGGGAGTGGATCGGGGAGCTGTTTTTT,once,TRBJ2-2,TRBV5-4,TRBD2
CASSFGLSYEQYF,TGCGCCAGCAGCTTTGGATTAAGCTACGAGCAGTACTTC,-,TRBJ2-7,TRBV5-1,-
CASSESGQYYEQYF,TGTGCCAGCAGTGAATCCGGGCAGTACTACGAGCAGTACTTC,-,TRBJ2-7,TRBV25-1,-
CASSQPGSGTEAFF,TGCGCCAGCAGCCAACCAGGGAGTGGGACTGAAGCTTTCTTT,-,TRBJ1-1,TRBV4-1,-
CASKFSGSNQPQHF,TGTGCCAGCAAATTTTCGGGTTCAAATCAGCCCCAGCATTTT,-,TRBJ1-5,TRBV27,-
CASRSPDTQYF,TGTGCCAGCAGGAGCCCAGATACGCAGTATTTT,-,TRBJ2-3,TRBV28,-
CASSPTSITDTQYF,TGTGCCAGCAGCCCGACCTCGATTACAGATACGCAGTATTTT,-,TRBJ2-3,TRBV5-6,-
CSVVLAGGYDTQYF,TGCAGCGTTGTTCTAGCGGGAGGGTATGATACGCAGTATTTT,-,TRBJ2-3,TRBV29-1,TRBD2
CATSRGGGGNRNTIYF,TGTGCCACCAGCAGAGGAGGAGGGGGTAATAGAAACACCATATATTTT,-,TRBJ1-3,TRBV15,-
CASGSLGYEQYF,TGTGCCAGCGGATCCCTCGGCTACGAGCAGTACTTC,-,TRBJ2-7,TRBV25-1,-
CASSLDSGASYNEQFF,TGTGCCAGCAGCTTAGATAGCGGGGCCTCCTACAATGAGCAGTTCTTC,-,TRBJ2-1,TRBV7-8,TRBD2
CASSLLAGNTDTQYF,TGTGCCAGCAGTCTACTAGCGGGGAACACAGATACGCAGTATTTT,-,TRBJ2-3,TRBV6-5,TRBD2